One sample yielded the 17 T cell receptor beta chains listed below, sequenced in a study of cytomegalovirus exposure and HLA in healthy donors. The study ran its PCR with 60 Vbeta and 13 Jbeta primers. TCRdb's table, derived via immunoSEQ multiplex PCR, lists solely in-frame clones and lacks some. Among 90,000 to 120,000 clones listed, around 80% were seen once. The sequencing input was PBMCs. These receptor sequences come from a woman aged 40 to 50 in good health and CMV-seronegative.

The chain recombines TRBV9 with TRBJ2-7, with a weak D call TRBD2 (6 bases). This CDR3 has 14 amino acids. Germline V gene lookup returns CDR1 SGDLS and CDR2 YYNGEE. V was trimmed by 1 base and J by 2 bases, leaving 10 bases between them. In nucleotides, the CDR3 is TGTGCCAGCAGCGTAAGTAGCGGCCCCTACGAGCAGTACTTC. Protein product: CASSVSSGPYEQYF.

The rearrangement joins TRBV5-8 to TRBJ2-3, with TRBD2 matching over 8 bases. V was clipped by 8 bases and J by 11 bases; unmatched bases: 10. This CDR3 is 12 amino acids long. Germline V gene data show CDR1 as SGHTS and CDR2 as YDEGEE. CDR3 nucleotides: TGTGCCAGTAGAGTACTAGCGGCGGGGCAGTATTTT. It is translated as CASRVLAAGQYF.

The chain uses TRBV25-1 and TRBJ2-1; 9 positions agree with TRBD2. Germline assignment: CDR1 MGHDK and CDR2 SYGVNS. The CDR3 is 16 residues long. V was pared by 3 bases and J by 4 bases, with 7 bases of the junction left unmatched. This CDR3 reads CASSERTSGFYNEQFF. In nucleotides, the CDR3 is TGTGCCAGCAGTGAGAGAACTAGCGGGTTTTACAATGAGCAGTTCTTC.

The gene calls are TRBV27 and TRBJ1-1; D unresolved. Between the trimmed V and J ends, which lost 5 bases and 3 bases, there was a span of 10 bases. Germline-derived CDR1 and CDR2 are MNHEY and SMNVEV (reference sequence). This CDR3 is 13 amino acids long. CDR3 sequence: CASSLRVDTEAFF. The CDR3 nucleotides are TGTGCCAGCAGTCTACGGGTGGACACTGAAGCTTTCTTT.

This sequence joins TRBV7-2 and TRBJ2-2; 13 nucleotides match TRBD2. Germline assignment: CDR1 SGHTA and CDR2 FQGNSA. The CDR3 contains 16 residues. The J segment lost 7 bases and the V segment lost 5 bases, leaving 7 bases of the junction unmatched. The CDR3: CASSHTSGRAGGELFF. Here the CDR3 DNA reads TGTGCCAGCAGCCATACTAGCGGGAGGGCCGGCGGGGAGCTGTTTTTT.

The V and J genes are TRBV7-8 and TRBJ2-7; 7 bases match TRBD1. There are 15 residues in the CDR3. V was pared by 6 bases and J by 0 bases, with 8 bases of the junction left unmatched. The germline V gene has CDR1 SGHVS and CDR2 FQNEAQ. For the CDR3, the DNA is TGTGCCAGCAGTGGTTACCGGGACAGCTCCTACGAGCAGTACTTC. Its translation: CASSGYRDSSYEQYF.

J is TRBJ2-2 and V is TRBV11-3; maybe TRBD1 (7 bases). CDR1 is SGHNT, CDR2 YENEEA, per germline. The CDR3 loop spans 15 amino acids. Trimming took 5 bases from V and 2 from J, leaving 12 bases between them. CDR3 loop: CASSQGGGNTGELFF. The CDR3 region has the DNA TGTGCCAGCAGCCAAGGAGGGGGCAACACCGGGGAGCTGTTTTTT.

The chain is built from TRBV4-1 and TRBJ2-3, with a possible D match to TRBD2 (6 bases). From germline, CDR1 is MGHRA and CDR2 YSYEKL. Trimming cost V 4 bases and J 4 bases, with 12 bases left between them. The CDR3 runs 14 residues. CDR3: CASSPGVAADTQYF. For the CDR3, the DNA is TGCGCCAGCAGCCCCGGGGTAGCGGCAGATACGCAGTATTTT.

V and J are TRBV7-6 and TRBJ2-2, with 7 bases lining up with TRBD1. This CDR3 is 18 amino acids long. The V gene's germline CDR1 is SGHVS and CDR2 FNYEAQ. V lost 6 bases and J lost 7; bases outside the gene matches: 20. The CDR3 loop reads CASRMPDDRENEVGELFF. The DNA of the CDR3 is TGTGCCAGCAGGATGCCCGATGACAGGGAGAACGAAGTCGGGGAGCTGTTTTTT.

This chain links TRBV29-1 with TRBJ2-3; D is undetermined. Per the germline V gene, CDR1 is SQVTM and CDR2 is ANQGSEA. V gave up 1 base and J gave up 3 bases, with 5 bases separating them. CDR3 size: 12 residues. The CDR3 DNA sequence: TGCAGCGTTGAAGGACTGACAGATACGCAGTATTTT. Its protein product is CSVEGLTDTQYF.

J is TRBJ2-7 and V is TRBV7-6; tentative D call: TRBD2 (5 bases). V lost 4 bases to trimming and J lost 5 bases, with 18 bases between them. CDR1 is SGHVS and CDR2 is FNYEAQ in the germline V gene. CDR3 length: 15 amino acids. This CDR3 is CASSSFTGILNEQYF. The CDR3 DNA reads as TGTGCCAGCAGCTCATTTACCGGGATCTTGAACGAGCAGTACTTC.

V is TRBV9 and J is TRBJ2-1, with TRBD2 matching 10 bases. The CDR3 is 16 residues long. CDR1 SGDLS and CDR2 YYNGEE come from the germline V gene. Trimming cost V 4 bases and J 2 bases; bases outside gene matches: 6. DNA for the CDR3: TGTGCCAGCAGCAGGAGGACTAGCGGTACCTACAATGAGCAGTTCTTC. Amino acids: CASSRRTSGTYNEQFF.

The chain employs TRBV28 and TRBJ2-1; the match to TRBD2 covers 10 bases. With 4 bases clipped from V and 3 bases from J, the junction kept 9 bases outside the gene matches. The CDR3 length is 17 residues. Per germline, CDR1 MDHEN and CDR2 SYDVKM. The CDR3 bases are TGTGCCAGCAGTTCTTTTCGGACTAGCGGAGACTACAATGAGCAGTTCTTC. Translating gives CASSSFRTSGDYNEQFF.

The CDR3 reads CSVGQGGSETQYF. CDR3 bases: TGCAGCGTTGGACAGGGGGGATCGGAGACCCAGTACTTC. V and J are TRBV29-1 and TRBJ2-5, with TRBD1 matching over 9 bases. This CDR3 has 13 amino acids. Germline CDR1 and CDR2: SQVTM and ANQGSEA. J gave up 5 bases and V 4 bases, and 5 bases lay outside the gene matches.

In this sample, this clone turned up once. The gene calls are TRBV28 and TRBJ2-2; 7 positions match TRBD1. Germline CDR1 MDHEN, CDR2 SYDVKM. V dropped 4 bases and J dropped 5; count of bases not matched to a gene: 4. The CDR3 is made up of 14 amino acids. The DNA for the CDR3 is TGTGCCAGCAGTTCTACAGGGGAAACCGGGGAGCTGTTTTTT. It yields the protein CASSSTGETGELFF.

The V and J genes are TRBV7-9 and TRBJ2-1; TRBD2 might be the D (6 bases). This CDR3 is built from 14 residues. V lost 5 bases and J lost 4, with 12 bases in between. Germline CDR1 reads SEHNR; CDR2 reads FQNEAQ (reference sequence). CDR3 sequence reads: CASSVSGSYNEQFF. The DNA for the CDR3 is TGTGCCAGCAGCGTTAGCGGTTCGTACAATGAGCAGTTCTTC.

V is TRBV5-1 and J is TRBJ1-1; a possible D gene is TRBD1 (5 bases). This CDR3 region has 15 residues. Trimming took off 5 bases at V and 2 bases at J, with 16 bases between the two ends. The germline gives CDR1 SGHRS, CDR2 YFSETQ. CDR3 sequence (DNA): TGCGCCAGCAGTTTCGGGTCGGGGGTAAACACTGAAGCTTTCTTT. Its translation: CASSFGSGVNTEAFF.